One sample yielded the 25 T cell receptor beta chains listed below, sequenced in a study of T cell responses to AZD1222 COVID-19 vaccine. This table comes from immunoSEQ multiplex PCR, and its TCRdb copy is limited to in-frame clones, with some not included. Here the sample spans fewer than 90,000 clones, approximately 90% being singletons. Sequenced material: peripheral blood, taken on day 0 of AZD1222 vaccination. The receptors shown here come from an adult in good health.

This chain joins TRBV29-1 and TRBJ2-3; D is unclear. Deletions cut 0 bases from V and 5 bases from J, with 6 bases between. CDR3 length equals 12 residues. The germline V gene encodes CDR1 SQVTM and CDR2 ANQGSEA. The CDR3 coding sequence is TGCAGCGTTGAAGATATGGGAGATACGCAGTATTTT. It yields the protein CSVEDMGDTQYF.

V usage is TRBV9 and J usage is TRBJ2-5; 9 bases align to TRBD1. V shed 3 bases, J shed 4 bases, and the junction held 10 bases outside the gene matches. The CDR3 covers 16 residues. Germline-derived CDR1 and CDR2 are SGDLS and YYNGEE. CDR3 sequence (DNA): TGTGCCAGCAGCGCCGGGTGGGGACAGGGTTTAGAGACCCAGTACTTC. Translating gives CASSAGWGQGLETQYF.

The chain recombines TRBV1 with TRBJ2-3. TRBV1 is a pseudogene segment. The CDR3 is 12 amino acids. CDR3 nucleotide sequence: TGCACCAGCCCCCGGGCCACAGATACGCAGTATTTT. Residues: CTSPRATDTQYF.

The CDR3 loop reads CASSPLPYEQYF. The CDR3 nucleotides are TGTGCCAGCTCACCATTACCCTACGAGCAGTACTTC. The chain recombines TRBV18 with TRBJ2-7; D is unclear. The V end was cut by 2 bases, the J end by 2 bases, with 4 bases between. The CDR3 length is 12 residues. The germline V gene has CDR1 KGHSH and CDR2 LQKENI.

This clone was seen only a few times. This chain uses TRBV5-1 with TRBJ2-7, with no clear D. The CDR3 contains 15 residues. Germline CDR1 and CDR2: SGHRS and YFSETQ. The V and J ends lost 0 bases and 2 bases respectively, with 12 bases between them. The CDR3 nucleotides are TGCGCCAGCAGCTTGGGGACCCCGACGACCTACGAGCAGTACTTC. Protein sequence: CASSLGTPTTYEQYF.

This chain links TRBV15 with TRBJ2-5; D gene ambiguous. The germline V gene has CDR1 LNHNV and CDR2 YYDKDF (reference sequence). CDR3 length: 16 residues. V lost 0 bases and J 3 bases, leaving 14 bases between the germline ends. CDR3 nucleotides: TGTGCCACCAGCAGAGATGTTATGGGCGTAGAAGAGACCCAGTACTTC. It encodes CATSRDVMGVEETQYF.

The chain recombines TRBV28 with TRBJ1-2; 9 bases match TRBD1. V lost 6 bases to trimming and J lost 6 bases; unmatched junction nucleotides: 5. Germline V gene data show CDR1 as MDHEN and CDR2 as SYDVKM. The CDR3 sequence is 13 residues long. CDR3 loop: CASRWRDRDGYTF. DNA for the CDR3: TGTGCCAGCAGGTGGAGGGACAGGGATGGCTACACCTTC.

This chain links TRBV27 with TRBJ2-1, with 8 bases lining up with TRBD2. V dropped 5 bases and J dropped 9; count of bases not matched to a gene: 12. In germline, CDR1 is MNHEY, CDR2 SMNVEV (reference sequence). The CDR3 covers 15 residues. The CDR3 loop is CASSLGLATGGEQFF. The CDR3 region has the DNA TGTGCCAGCAGTCTAGGACTAGCAACGGGCGGTGAGCAGTTCTTC.

The chain links TRBV28 to TRBJ1-5, with a possible D match to TRBD1 (5 bases). Looked up from germline, CDR1 is MDHEN and CDR2 is SYDVKM. The V end was cut by 10 bases, the J end by 2 bases, with 9 bases between. This CDR3 comprises 12 residues. The CDR3 sequence is CATSGGNQPQHF. The CDR3, as DNA: TGTGCCACTTCGGGGGGCAATCAGCCCCAGCATTTT.

The rearrangement joins TRBV4-3 to TRBJ1-2, with D unclear. This CDR3 has 16 residues. The germline CDR1 and CDR2 sequences are LGHNA and YSLEER. V was trimmed by 0 bases and J by 8 bases, leaving 19 bases between them. The CDR3 region is CASSQDRTQAAVGYTF. DNA of the CDR3: TGCGCCAGCAGCCAAGATCGTACCCAGGCGGCGGTAGGCTACACCTTC.

The chain combines TRBV19 with TRBJ1-2; D may be TRBD1 (6 bases). Germline V gene sequence: CDR1 LNHDA, CDR2 SQIVND (reference sequence). CDR3 length: 16 amino acids. The germline V and J ends were trimmed by 3 bases and 6 bases, with 20 bases remaining between them. CDR3 in amino acids: CASSIGGRSRGHGYTF. CDR3 bases: TGTGCCAGTAGTATTGGCGGAAGGAGCAGGGGTCATGGCTACACCTTC.

The chain employs TRBV5-1 and TRBJ2-1; D is uncertain. There are 13 residues in the CDR3. Germline assignment: CDR1 SGHRS and CDR2 YFSETQ. The V end lost 4 bases, the J end lost 6 bases, and 11 bases lay between the germline ends. CDR3 DNA sequence: TGCGCCAGCAGCCCTGGACGTGTCAATGAGCAGTTCTTC. This translates into CASSPGRVNEQFF.

The CDR3 loop is CASRILGSETQYF. As DNA, the CDR3 is TGCGCCAGCAGAATATTGGGTTCGGAGACCCAGTACTTC. This rearrangement joins TRBV5-1 to TRBJ2-5; no clear D. CDR1 and CDR2 (germline): SGHRS, YFSETQ. CDR3 length: 13 amino acids. V was pared by 5 bases and J by 5 bases, with 13 bases between. The full variable domain, completed using reference TRBV5-1 and TRBJ2-5, is KAGVTQTPRYLIKTRGQQVTLSCSPISGHRSVSWYQQTPGQGLQFLFEYFSETQRNKGNFPGRFSGRQFSNSRSEMNVSTLELGDSALYLCASRILGSETQYFGPGTRLLVL.

The rearrangement uses TRBV10-1 and TRBJ1-3; the D gene is possibly TRBD1 (5 bases). The length of the CDR3 is 16 residues. With 2 bases removed from V and 0 bases from J, the gap between germline ends came to 11 bases. Germline-derived CDR1 and CDR2 are WNHNN and SYGVQD (reference sequence). CDR3 nucleotide sequence: TGCGCCAGCAGTGAGACACAGGAAAACTCTGGAAACACCATATATTTT. As protein: CASSETQENSGNTIYF.

The chain joins TRBV29-1 to TRBJ2-3, with D maybe TRBD2 (6 bases). The germline V gene encodes CDR1 SQVTM and CDR2 ANQGSEA. CDR3 length: 14 residues. Trimming took 5 bases from V and 1 from J, leaving 13 bases between them. CDR3 sequence: CSVKGGTGTDTQYF. The CDR3 region has the DNA TGCAGCGTTAAGGGCGGGACTGGCACAGATACGCAGTATTTT.

The chain recombines TRBV9 with TRBJ2-5, with D maybe TRBD2 (6 bases). The germline gives CDR1 SGDLS, CDR2 YYNGEE. The ends were cut back, 4 bases at V and 5 bases at J, with 21 bases in the middle. The CDR3 length is 16 residues. DNA of the CDR3: TGTGCCAGCAGCCCCCCCCAACTAGCAGGATTGGAGACCCAGTACTTC. The encoded protein is CASSPPQLAGLETQYF.

The genes are TRBV5-6 and TRBJ2-7, with D unclear. Trimming cost V 4 bases and J 2 bases, with 10 bases left between them. This CDR3 is 13 amino acids long. Germline V lookup: CDR1 SGHDT, CDR2 YYEEEE. In DNA, the CDR3 is TGTGCCAGCAGCCTGGACCCGACCTACGAGCAGTACTTC. Encoded protein: CASSLDPTYEQYF. Variable domain in full (rest from reference TRBV5-6 and TRBJ2-7): DAGVTQSPTHLIKTRGQQVTLRCSPKSGHDTVSWYQQALGQGPQFIFQYYEEEERQRGNFPDRFSGHQFPNYSSELNVNALLLGDSALYLCASSLDPTYEQYFGPGTRLTVT.

The chain uses TRBV27 and TRBJ2-7; 8 positions agree with TRBD2. This CDR3 contains 14 residues. Germline V gene data show CDR1 as MNHEY and CDR2 as SMNVEV (reference sequence). The ends lost 6 bases at V and 3 bases at J; junction bases unmatched: 7. CDR3 sequence: CASREAGARYEQYF. As DNA, the CDR3 is TGTGCCAGCAGGGAAGCGGGAGCCCGCTACGAGCAGTACTTC.

The V call is TRBV29-1, the J call TRBJ2-7; D not certain. CDR1 is SQVTM, CDR2 ANQGSEA, per germline. The CDR3 has 14 residues. Trimming stripped 8 bases from V and 5 bases from J, with 22 bases between. The chain's CDR3 is CSLTAPRVIHEQYF. CDR3 DNA: TGCAGCTTAACAGCCCCCCGGGTAATCCACGAGCAGTACTTC.

The J gene is TRBJ1-1, the V gene TRBV4-1; 7 bases line up with TRBD1. V was pared by 2 bases and J by 5 bases, with 8 bases of the junction left unmatched. Germline loops: CDR1 MGHRA, CDR2 YSYEKL. The CDR3 sequence is 15 residues long. The CDR3 nucleotides read TGCGCCAGCAGCCAACCCCCGACAGGGAGAACTGAAGCTTTCTTT. Residues: CASSQPPTGRTEAFF.

V gene TRBV6-2 or TRBV6-3 combines with J gene TRBJ2-7, with 8 bases aligning to TRBD1. CDR3 length equals 14 residues. V dropped 4 bases and J dropped 4; count of bases not matched to a gene: 6. CDR1 and CDR2 from the germline V gene are MNHEY and SVGEGT. The chain's CDR3 is CASSSAGGGYEQYF. The CDR3 DNA reads TGTGCCAGCAGTTCCGCAGGGGGCGGATACGAGCAGTACTTC.

The V call is TRBV7-9, the J call TRBJ1-1; 7 bases align to TRBD1. Unmatched junction bases numbered 15, after V lost 5 bases and J lost 0 bases. Per germline, CDR1 SEHNR and CDR2 FQNEAQ (reference sequence). This CDR3 spans 18 amino acids. The CDR3 reads CASSMGDRAVGLNTEAFF. For the CDR3, the DNA is TGTGCCAGCAGCATGGGAGACAGGGCGGTGGGACTGAACACTGAAGCTTTCTTT.

The CDR3 DNA reads as TGTGCCAGCTCGTTGGACAGGGGGGCCTACGAGCAGTACTTC. Its translation: CASSLDRGAYEQYF. V gene TRBV11-2 combines with J gene TRBJ2-7, with 10 bases identical to TRBD1. The ends lost 8 bases at V and 2 bases at J; junction bases unmatched: 6. The V gene's germline CDR1 is SGHAT and CDR2 FQNNGV. This CDR3 has 14 amino acids.

The chain combines TRBV7-9 with TRBJ1-2, with D unresolved. In germline, CDR1 is SEHNR, CDR2 FQNEAQ (reference sequence). V was cut by 2 bases and J by 6 bases, with 7 bases left in between. The CDR3 totals 12 residues. The CDR3: CASSLNVDGYTF. The CDR3, as DNA: TGTGCCAGCAGCTTAAATGTGGATGGCTACACCTTC.

A few counts support this clone. The chain joins TRBV4-1 to TRBJ1-1; D remains ambiguous. V was shortened by 2 bases and J by 4 bases, with 11 bases between the two germline ends. The CDR3 length is 14 residues. Germline CDR1 and CDR2: MGHRA and YSYEKL. CDR3: CASSQTFWGTEAFF. As DNA, the CDR3 is TGCGCCAGCAGCCAAACCTTCTGGGGCACTGAAGCTTTCTTT.